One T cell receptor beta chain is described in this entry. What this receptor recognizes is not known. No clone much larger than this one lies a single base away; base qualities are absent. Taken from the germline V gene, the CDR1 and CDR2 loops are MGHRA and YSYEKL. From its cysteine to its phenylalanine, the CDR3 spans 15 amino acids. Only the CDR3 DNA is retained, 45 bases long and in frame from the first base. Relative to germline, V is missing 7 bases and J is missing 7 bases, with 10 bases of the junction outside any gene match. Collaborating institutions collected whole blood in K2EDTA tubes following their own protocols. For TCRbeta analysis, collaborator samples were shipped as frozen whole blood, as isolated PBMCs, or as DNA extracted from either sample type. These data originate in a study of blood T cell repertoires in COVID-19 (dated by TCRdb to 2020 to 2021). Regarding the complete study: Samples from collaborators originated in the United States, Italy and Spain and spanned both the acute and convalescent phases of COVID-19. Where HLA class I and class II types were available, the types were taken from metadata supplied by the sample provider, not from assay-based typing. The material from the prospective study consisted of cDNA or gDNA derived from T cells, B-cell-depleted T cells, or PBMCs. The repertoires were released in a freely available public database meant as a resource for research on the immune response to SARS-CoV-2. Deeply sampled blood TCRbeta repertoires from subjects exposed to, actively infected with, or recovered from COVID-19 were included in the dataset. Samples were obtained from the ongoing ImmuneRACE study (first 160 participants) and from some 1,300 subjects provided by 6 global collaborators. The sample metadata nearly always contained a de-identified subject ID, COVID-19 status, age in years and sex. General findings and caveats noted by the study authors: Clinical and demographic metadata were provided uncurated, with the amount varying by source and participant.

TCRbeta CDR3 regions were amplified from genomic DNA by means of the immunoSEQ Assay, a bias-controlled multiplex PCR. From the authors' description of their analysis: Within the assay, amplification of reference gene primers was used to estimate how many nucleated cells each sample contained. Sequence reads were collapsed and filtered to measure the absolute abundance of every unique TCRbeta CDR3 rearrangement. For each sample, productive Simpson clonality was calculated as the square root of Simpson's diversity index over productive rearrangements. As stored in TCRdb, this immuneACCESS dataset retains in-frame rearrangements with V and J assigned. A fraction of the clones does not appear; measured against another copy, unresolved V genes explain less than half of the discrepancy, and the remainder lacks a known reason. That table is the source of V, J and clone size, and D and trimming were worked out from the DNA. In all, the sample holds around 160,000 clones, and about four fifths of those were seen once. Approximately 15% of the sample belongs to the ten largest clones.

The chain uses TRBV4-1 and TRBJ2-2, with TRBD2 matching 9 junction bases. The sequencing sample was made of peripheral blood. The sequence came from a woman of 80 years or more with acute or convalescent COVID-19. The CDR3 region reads CASKRLAGSNGELFF. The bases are TGCGCCAGCAAAAGGCTAGCGGGGAGTAACGGGGAGCTGTTTTTT.